The clone carrying this TCR beta chain came up many times. What it recognizes is unknown. CDR1 SGHTA and CDR2 FQGTGA come from the germline V gene. The junction had 5 bases not matched to a gene; V was cut back by 2 bases and J by 6 bases. The CDR3 is 14 residues long. It was RNA transcripts that yielded the amplified TCR beta CDR3 regions. The HTBI set primed first-round TCR CDR3 RT-PCR. MiXCR, run by TCRdb on the multiplex PCR reads, gives a single entry per CDR3 protein. The sample has approximately 590,000 distinct CDR3 sequences, about a sixth seen once. The data belong to a study of T cells in Graves' hyperthyroidism and ophthalmopathy. Study-wide results and limits: In validation, the model predicted ophthalmopathy. These predictions came a median about 6.5 months before onset.

The V and J genes are TRBV7-3 and TRBJ2-3, with TRBD2 identical over 7 bases. Sequenced: blood. This TCR was sampled from a woman in her 30s with Graves' hyperthyroidism. The CDR3 spells CASSLGGSSDTQYF. The CDR3 DNA reads TGTGCCAGCAGCTTAGGCGGGAGCTCGGATACGCAGTATTTT.